This TCR beta chain was sequenced during a study of cytomegalovirus exposure and HLA in healthy donors. The CDR3 consists of 13 residues. Germline CDR1 reads MNHEY; CDR2 reads SVGAGI. The trim removed 5 bases at V and 6 bases at J, leaving 7 bases unmatched. Whole-study findings and limits: V- and J-gene trimming of TCR beta was linked (in a later analysis) to a missense DCLRE1C variant.

PCR amplification relied on 60 Vbeta primers (plus 13 Jbeta primers). TCRdb's table, derived via immunoSEQ multiplex PCR, lists solely in-frame clones and lacks some. This sample lists roughly 100,000 clones; its ten largest clones have just over 15%. About this clone: What it binds is not known.

The chain combines TRBV6-5 with TRBJ2-7, with TRBD2 identical over 7 bases. The TCR comes from a man aged 50 to 60 in good health and CMV-seropositive. The sample comprised PBMCs. In DNA, the CDR3 is TGTGCCAGCAGTCCTCACGGGGGGAGCGAGCAGTACGTC. Encoded protein: CASSPHGGSEQYV.